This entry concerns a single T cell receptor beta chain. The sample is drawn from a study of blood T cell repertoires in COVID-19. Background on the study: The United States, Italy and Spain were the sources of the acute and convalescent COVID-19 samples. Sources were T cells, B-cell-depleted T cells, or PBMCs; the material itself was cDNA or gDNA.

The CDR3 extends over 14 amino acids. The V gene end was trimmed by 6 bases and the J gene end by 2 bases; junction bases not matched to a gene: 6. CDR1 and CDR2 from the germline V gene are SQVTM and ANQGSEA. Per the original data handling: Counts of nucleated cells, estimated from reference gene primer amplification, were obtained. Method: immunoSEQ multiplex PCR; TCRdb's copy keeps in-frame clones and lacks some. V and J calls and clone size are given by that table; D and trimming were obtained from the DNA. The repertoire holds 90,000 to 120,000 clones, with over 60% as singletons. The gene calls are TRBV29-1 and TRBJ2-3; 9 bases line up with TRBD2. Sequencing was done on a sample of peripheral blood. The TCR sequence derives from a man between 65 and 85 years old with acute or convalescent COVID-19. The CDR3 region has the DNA TGCAGCGTGGATAGACTAGCGGACACAGATACGCAGTATTTT. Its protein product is CSVDRLADTDTQYF.